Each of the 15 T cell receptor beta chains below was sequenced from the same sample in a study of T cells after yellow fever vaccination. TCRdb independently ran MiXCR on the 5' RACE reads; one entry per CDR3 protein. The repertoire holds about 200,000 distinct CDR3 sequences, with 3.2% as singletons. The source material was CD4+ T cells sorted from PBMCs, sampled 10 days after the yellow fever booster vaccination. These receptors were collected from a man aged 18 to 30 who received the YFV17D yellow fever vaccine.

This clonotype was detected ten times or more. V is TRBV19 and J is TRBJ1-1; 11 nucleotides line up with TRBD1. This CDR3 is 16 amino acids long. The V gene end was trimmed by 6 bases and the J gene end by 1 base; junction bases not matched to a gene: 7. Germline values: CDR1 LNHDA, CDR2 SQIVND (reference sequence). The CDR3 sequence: CASRGGTGGPNTEAFF. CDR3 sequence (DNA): TGTGCCAGTAGAGGGGGGACAGGGGGGCCGAACACTGAAGCTTTCTTT.

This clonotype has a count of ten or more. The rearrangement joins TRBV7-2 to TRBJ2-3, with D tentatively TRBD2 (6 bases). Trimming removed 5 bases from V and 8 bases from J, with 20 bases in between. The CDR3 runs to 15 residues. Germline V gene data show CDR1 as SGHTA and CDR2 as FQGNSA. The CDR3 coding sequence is TGTGCCAGCAGCACCCCTGGCGGGACGGCAGCTACGCAGTATTTT. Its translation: CASSTPGGTAATQYF.

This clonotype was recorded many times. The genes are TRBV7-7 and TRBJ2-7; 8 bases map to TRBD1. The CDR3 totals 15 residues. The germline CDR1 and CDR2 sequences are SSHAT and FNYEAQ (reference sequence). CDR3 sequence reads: CASRNTGGSSYEQYV. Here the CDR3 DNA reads TGTGCTAGCAGAAATACAGGGGGTAGCTCCTACGAGCAGTACGTC.

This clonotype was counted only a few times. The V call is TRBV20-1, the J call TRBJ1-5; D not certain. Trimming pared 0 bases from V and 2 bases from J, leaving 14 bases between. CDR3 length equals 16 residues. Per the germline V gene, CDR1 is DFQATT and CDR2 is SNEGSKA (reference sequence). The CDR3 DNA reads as TGCAGTGCTAGAGATCCCCGGGAGCGGGGCAATCAGCCCCAGCATTTT. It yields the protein CSARDPRERGNQPQHF.

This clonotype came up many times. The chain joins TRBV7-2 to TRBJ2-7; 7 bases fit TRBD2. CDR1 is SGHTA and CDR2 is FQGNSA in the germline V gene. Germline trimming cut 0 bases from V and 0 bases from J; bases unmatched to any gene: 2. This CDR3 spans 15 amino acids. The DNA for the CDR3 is TGTGCCAGCAGCTTAGCGTGGACTAGCTCCTACGAGCAGTACTTC. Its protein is CASSLAWTSSYEQYF.

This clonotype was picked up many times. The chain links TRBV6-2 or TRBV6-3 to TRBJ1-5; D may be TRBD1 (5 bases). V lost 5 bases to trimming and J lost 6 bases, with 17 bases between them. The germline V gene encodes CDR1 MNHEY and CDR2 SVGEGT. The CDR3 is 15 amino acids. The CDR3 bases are TGTGCCAGCAGTAAGACAGCTTTTCAGGGTCAGCCCCAGCATTTT. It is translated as CASSKTAFQGQPQHF.

DNA for the CDR3: TGCGCCAGCCGCAGGGGGACTACTTCGGACTACGAGCAGTACGTC. It encodes CASRRGTTSDYEQYV. V and J are TRBV5-1 and TRBJ2-7; D is tentatively TRBD1 or TRBD2 (7 bases each). The V gene lost 7 bases and the J gene lost 3 bases, with 20 bases spanning the gap. CDR1 and CDR2 from the germline V gene are SGHRS and YFSETQ. The CDR3 is 15 residues long.

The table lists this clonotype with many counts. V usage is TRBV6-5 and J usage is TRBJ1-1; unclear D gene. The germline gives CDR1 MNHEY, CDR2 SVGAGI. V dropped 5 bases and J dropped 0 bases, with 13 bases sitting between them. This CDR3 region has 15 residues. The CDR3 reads CASSPASAVNTEAFF. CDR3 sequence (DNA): TGTGCCAGCAGTCCCGCCTCCGCCGTGAACACTGAAGCTTTCTTT.

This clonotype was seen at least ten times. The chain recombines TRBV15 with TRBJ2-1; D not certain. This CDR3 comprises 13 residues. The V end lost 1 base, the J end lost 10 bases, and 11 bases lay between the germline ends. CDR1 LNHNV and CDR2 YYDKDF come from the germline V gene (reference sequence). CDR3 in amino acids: CATSRGVEQEQFF. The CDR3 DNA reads TGTGCCACCAGCAGAGGGGTTGAACAGGAGCAGTTCTTC.

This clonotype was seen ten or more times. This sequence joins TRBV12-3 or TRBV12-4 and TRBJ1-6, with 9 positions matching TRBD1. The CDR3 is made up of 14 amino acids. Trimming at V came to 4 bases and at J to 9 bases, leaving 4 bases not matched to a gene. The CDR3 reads CASSSYRGRSPLHF. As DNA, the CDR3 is TGTGCCAGCAGTTCCTACAGGGGGCGTTCACCCCTCCACTTT.

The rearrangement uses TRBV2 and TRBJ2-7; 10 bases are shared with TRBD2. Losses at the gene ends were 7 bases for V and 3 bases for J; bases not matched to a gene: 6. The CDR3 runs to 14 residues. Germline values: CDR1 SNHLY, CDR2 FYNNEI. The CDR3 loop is CASNLAGAIYEQYV. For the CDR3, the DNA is TGTGCCAGCAACCTAGCGGGGGCCATCTACGAGCAGTACGTC.

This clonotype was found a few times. Here the CDR3 reads CASSPKTSGALEQFF. As DNA, the CDR3 is TGTGCCAGCAGCCCGAAAACTAGCGGGGCCCTTGAGCAGTTCTTC. The rearrangement joins TRBV7-2 to TRBJ2-1; 10 bases match TRBD2. The CDR3 consists of 15 residues. The germline V gene has CDR1 SGHTA and CDR2 FQGNSA. Trimming cost V 5 bases and J 9 bases; bases outside gene matches: 10.

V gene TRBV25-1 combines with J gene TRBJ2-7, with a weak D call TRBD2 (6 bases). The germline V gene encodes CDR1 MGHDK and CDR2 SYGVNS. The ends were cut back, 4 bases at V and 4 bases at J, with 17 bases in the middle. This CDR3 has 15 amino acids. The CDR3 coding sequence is TGTGCCAGCAGTGCCGGGGAGGCGGGTAGGTACGAGCAGTACTTC. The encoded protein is CASSAGEAGRYEQYF.

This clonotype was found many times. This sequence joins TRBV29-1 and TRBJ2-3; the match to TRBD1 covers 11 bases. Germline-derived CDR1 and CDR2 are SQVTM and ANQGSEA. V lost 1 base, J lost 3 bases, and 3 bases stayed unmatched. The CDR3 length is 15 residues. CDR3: CSVEGTGGETDTQYF. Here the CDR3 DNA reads TGCAGCGTTGAAGGGACAGGGGGCGAAACAGATACGCAGTATTTT.

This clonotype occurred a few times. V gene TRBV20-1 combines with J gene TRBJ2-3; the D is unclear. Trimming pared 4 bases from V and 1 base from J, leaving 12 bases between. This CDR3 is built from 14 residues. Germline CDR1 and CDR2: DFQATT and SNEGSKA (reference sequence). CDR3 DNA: TGCAGTGCTACCGACCCCGAAGGCACAGATACGCAGTATTTT. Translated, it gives CSATDPEGTDTQYF.